Described below is a single T cell receptor (beta chain) sequence and its context. The sample is drawn from a study of blood T cell repertoires in COVID-19. Germline V gene lookup returns CDR1 WSHSY and CDR2 SAAADI. CDR3 length equals 15 residues. V was pared by 2 bases and J by 0 bases, with 10 bases between. Authors' data handling: Amplifying reference gene primers gave estimates of nucleated cell counts. The data were produced by immunoSEQ multiplex PCR, yet TCRdb's version contains in-frame clones alone and is incomplete. For V, J and clone size, that table is used; D and trimming come from the DNA. The sample carries 55,000 to 75,000 clones, about 80% recorded once.

This clonotype originated in a woman in her 70s with acute or convalescent COVID-19. The specimen was peripheral blood. The rearrangement joins TRBV10-2 to TRBJ1-2; TRBD1 is a possible D gene (5 bases). The CDR3 bases are TGCGCCAGCAGTGAGCCCGGGGGATCTAACTATGGCTACACCTTC. It encodes CASSEPGGSNYGYTF.